This is a list of T cell receptor beta chains from one sample in a study of blood T cells in healthy people across ages. TCRdb re-called the 5' RACE reads with MiXCR, one entry per CDR3 protein. The repertoire holds some 1,000,000 distinct CDR3 sequences, with 20% to 25% as singletons. This sample also belongs to another study, concerning T cells of mothers and their children.

The material sequenced was blood. The receptor set was obtained from a girl aged 2 to 9 in good health. The CDR3 runs from the conserved cysteine through the conserved F or W. A D gene is named only where the DNA matches it firmly. A row's size may be missing; if present it is once, few, many or a size class.

v_call,clone_size,cdr3_length,d_call,j_call,cdr3_nt,cdr3_aa
TRBV12-3/TRBV12-4,NA,19,NA,TRBJ2-1,TGTGCCAGCACACGCGAGAGGGACACCACGTCAGGGGGGTACAATGAGCAGTTCTTC,CASTRERDTTSGGYNEQFF
TRBV7-9,NA,16,TRBD2,TRBJ2-5,TGTGCCAGCAGCTTAGGAGTAGCGGGGGTGCAAGAGACCCAGTACTTC,CASSLGVAGVQETQYF
TRBV7-3,NA,13,NA,TRBJ1-2,TGTGCCAGCAGCTCTATGAACGAGGGGGGCTACACCTTC,CASSSMNEGGYTF
TRBV20-1,NA,17,TRBD1,TRBJ2-2,TGCAGTGCTAGAGCCAGACCGGGACAGGGGGTGACCGGGGAGCTGTTTTTT,CSARARPGQGVTGELFF
TRBV7-2,few,15,NA,TRBJ2-4,TGTGCCAGCAGCTTTCGAACCGAGGCCAAAAACATTCAGTACTTC,CASSFRTEAKNIQYF
TRBV19,NA,16,NA,TRBJ2-1,TGTGCCAGTAGTATTGGGTGGGCGGGATCCTACAATGAGCAGTTCTTC,CASSIGWAGSYNEQFF
TRBV20-1,few,18,TRBD2,TRBJ2-3,TGCAGTGCTACAGGACTAGCGGGGGGGCGAGTGACATCAGATACGCAGTATTTT,CSATGLAGGRVTSDTQYF
TRBV7-8,NA,15,NA,TRBJ2-5,TGTGCCAGCAGCTTTGAGTGGGAGAGTAGTGCGACCCAGTACTTC,CASSFEWESSATQYF
TRBV7-9,NA,13,TRBD2,TRBJ2-3,TGTGCCAGCAGCTCAGACCCGGGGGGTACGCAGTATTTT,CASSSDPGGTQYF
TRBV7-9,NA,15,NA,TRBJ1-5,TGTGCCGTAACTAGGGGGGCAGGTGACGGTCAGCCCCAGCATTTT,CAVTRGAGDGQPQHF
TRBV5-1,NA,13,NA,TRBJ1-2,TGCGCCAGCAGCAGGACAGTCGAATATGGCTACACCTTC,CASSRTVEYGYTF
TRBV12-3/TRBV12-4,few,16,NA,TRBJ2-7,TGTGCCAGCAGTTTAGCGGTTTGGGGGAGACCGGGTGAGCAGTACTTC,CASSLAVWGRPGEQYF
TRBV5-1,few,14,NA,TRBJ2-2,TGCGCCAGCAGCCACCCGGGTCGCGCTGGGGAGCTGTTTTTT,CASSHPGRAGELFF
TRBV7-2,NA,15,TRBD2,TRBJ2-3,TGTGCCAGCAGCTTAGTTGGGACTAACACAGATACGCAGTATTTT,CASSLVGTNTDTQYF
TRBV6-5,NA,13,NA,TRBJ2-5,TGTGCCAGCAAAAATAAGGGCCAAGAGACCCAGTACTTC,CASKNKGQETQYF